This TCR beta chain was found in a study of CD8 T cells in Susac syndrome. Roughly 0.45 to 1 ug RNA was reverse transcribed with random hexamers. TCRdb redid the calling of the immunoSEQ multiplex PCR reads with MiXCR, one entry per CDR3 protein. The profile shows 230,000 or so distinct CDR3 sequences, 95% of them singletons. CDR1 and CDR2 (germline): LGHDT, YNNKEL (reference sequence). The CDR3 extends over 13 amino acids. V was pared by 5 bases and J by 4 bases, with 9 bases between. The chain joins TRBV3-1 to TRBJ2-1; D unclear. The receptor was derived from a human donor with multiple sclerosis. Sequencing used CD4+ T cells from PBMCs. CDR3 amino acids: CASSFDTYNEQFF. The CDR3 bases are TGTGCCAGCAGCTTCGACACGTACAATGAGCAGTTCTTC.